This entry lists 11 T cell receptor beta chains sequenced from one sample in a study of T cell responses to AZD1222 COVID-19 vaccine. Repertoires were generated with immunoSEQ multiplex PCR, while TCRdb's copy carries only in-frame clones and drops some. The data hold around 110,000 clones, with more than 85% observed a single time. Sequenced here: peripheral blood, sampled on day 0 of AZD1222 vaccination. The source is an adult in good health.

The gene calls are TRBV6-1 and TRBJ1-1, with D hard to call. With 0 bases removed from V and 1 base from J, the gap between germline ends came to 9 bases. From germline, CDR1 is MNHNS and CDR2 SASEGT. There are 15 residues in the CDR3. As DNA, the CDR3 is TGTGCCAGCAGTGAAGCTGGATATTCGAACACTGAAGCTTTCTTT. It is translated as CASSEAGYSNTEAFF.

CDR3 sequence: CASSSTGTGEQYF. In DNA form, the CDR3 reads TGTGCCAGTAGTTCCACCGGGACAGGAGAGCAGTACTTC. The rearrangement joins TRBV19 to TRBJ2-7; 8 nucleotides match TRBD1. Germline V lookup: CDR1 LNHDA, CDR2 SQIVND (reference sequence). The junction had 7 bases not matched to a gene; V was cut back by 5 bases and J by 7 bases. CDR3 size: 13 residues.

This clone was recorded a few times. The CDR3 region is CASSPKPVDTQYF. The CDR3, as DNA: TGTGCCAGCAGCCCCAAACCTGTAGATACGCAGTATTTT. The chain has TRBV14 and TRBJ2-3; D unclear. From germline, CDR1 is SGHDN and CDR2 FVKESK. The V end lost 4 bases, the J end lost 5 bases, and 10 bases lay between the germline ends. The CDR3 has 13 amino acids.

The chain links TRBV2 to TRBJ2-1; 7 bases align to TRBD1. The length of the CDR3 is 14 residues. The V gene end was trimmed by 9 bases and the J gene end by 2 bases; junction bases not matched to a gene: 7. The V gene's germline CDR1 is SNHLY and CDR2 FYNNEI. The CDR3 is CARQTGVAYNEQFF. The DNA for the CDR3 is TGTGCCAGACAAACAGGGGTGGCCTACAATGAGCAGTTCTTC.

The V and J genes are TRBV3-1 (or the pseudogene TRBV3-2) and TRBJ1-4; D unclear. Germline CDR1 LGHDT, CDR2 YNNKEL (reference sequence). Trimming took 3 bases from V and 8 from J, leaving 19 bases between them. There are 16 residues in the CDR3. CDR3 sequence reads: CASSQPARGTKEKLFF. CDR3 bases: TGTGCCAGCAGCCAGCCGGCCCGGGGAACGAAGGAAAAACTGTTTTTT.

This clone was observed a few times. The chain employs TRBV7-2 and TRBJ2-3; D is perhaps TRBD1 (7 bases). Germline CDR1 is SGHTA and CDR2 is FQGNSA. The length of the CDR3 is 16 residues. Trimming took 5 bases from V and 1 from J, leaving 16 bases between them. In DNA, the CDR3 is TGTGCCAGCAGCCGGCTCCAGGGGGGAGGCACAGATACGCAGTATTTT. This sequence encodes CASSRLQGGGTDTQYF.

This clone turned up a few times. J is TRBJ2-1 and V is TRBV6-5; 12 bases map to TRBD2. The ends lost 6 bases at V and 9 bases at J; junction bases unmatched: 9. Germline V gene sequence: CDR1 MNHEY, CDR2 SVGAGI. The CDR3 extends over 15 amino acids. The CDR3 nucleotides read TGTGCCAGCAGGGGCCTAGCGGGGGGGCTTGGTGAGCAGTTCTTC. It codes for CASRGLAGGLGEQFF.

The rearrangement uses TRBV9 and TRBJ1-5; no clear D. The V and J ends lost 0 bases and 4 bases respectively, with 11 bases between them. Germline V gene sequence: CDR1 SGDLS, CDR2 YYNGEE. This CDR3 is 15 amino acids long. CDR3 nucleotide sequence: TGTGCCAGCAGCGTAGACGGCGGGTCGAATCAGCCCCAGCATTTT. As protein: CASSVDGGSNQPQHF. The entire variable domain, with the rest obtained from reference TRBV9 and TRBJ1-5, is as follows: DSGVTQTPKHLITATGQRVTLRCSPRSGDLSVYWYQQSLDQGLQFLIQYYNGEERAKGNILERFSAQQFPDLHSELNLSSLELGDSALYFCASSVDGGSNQPQHFGDGTRLSIL.

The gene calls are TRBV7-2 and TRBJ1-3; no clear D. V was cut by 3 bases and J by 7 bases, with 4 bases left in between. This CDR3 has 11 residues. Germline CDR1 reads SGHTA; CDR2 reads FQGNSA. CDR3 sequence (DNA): TGTGCCAGCAGCTTGACGAACACCATATATTTT. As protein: CASSLTNTIYF.

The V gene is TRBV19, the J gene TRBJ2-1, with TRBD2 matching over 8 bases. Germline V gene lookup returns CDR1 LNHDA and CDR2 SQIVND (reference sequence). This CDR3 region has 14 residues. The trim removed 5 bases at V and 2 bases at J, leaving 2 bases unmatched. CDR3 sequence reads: CASSWREAYNEQFF. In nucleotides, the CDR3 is TGTGCCAGTAGTTGGCGGGAGGCCTACAATGAGCAGTTCTTC.

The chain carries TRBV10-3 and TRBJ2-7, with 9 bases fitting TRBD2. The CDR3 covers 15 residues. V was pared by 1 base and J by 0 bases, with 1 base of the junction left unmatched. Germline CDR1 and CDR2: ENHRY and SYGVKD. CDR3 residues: CAISEYSGSSYEQYF. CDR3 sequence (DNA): TGTGCCATCAGTGAGTATAGCGGGAGCTCCTACGAGCAGTACTTC.